These 7 T cell receptor beta chains originate from one sample sequenced in a study of T cells in localized non-small cell lung cancer. Some clones are missing from TCRdb's copy, which holds only in-frame ones; the method was immunoSEQ multiplex PCR. The sample includes over 55,000 clones, 90% of them seen just once. The source material was peripheral blood, sampled before any cancer treatment. These receptor sequences come from a woman between 35 and 70 years old with stage I lung adenocarcinoma.

This sequence joins TRBV7-8 and TRBJ1-5; 9 positions agree with TRBD1. V lost 1 base to trimming and J lost 2 bases; unmatched junction nucleotides: 3. The V gene's germline CDR1 is SGHVS and CDR2 FQNEAQ. The length of the CDR3 is 16 residues. For the CDR3, the DNA is TGTGCCAGCAGCTTAGAGCGGGACAGGGGCAATCAGCCCCAGCATTTT. Translated: CASSLERDRGNQPQHF.

The chain has TRBV6-5 and TRBJ1-2; D is unresolved. V lost 0 bases and J 4 bases, leaving 9 bases between the germline ends. Germline-derived CDR1 and CDR2 are MNHEY and SVGAGI. The CDR3 runs 14 residues. The CDR3 DNA reads TGTGCCAGCAGTTACTCGGAGGGTATCTATGGCTACACCTTC. Protein product: CASSYSEGIYGYTF.

The V gene is TRBV28, the J gene TRBJ1-5; 7 bases map to TRBD1. Germline CDR1 MDHEN, CDR2 SYDVKM. V shed 6 bases, J shed 9 bases, and the junction held 11 bases outside the gene matches. This CDR3 region has 14 residues. For the CDR3, the DNA is TGTGCCAGCAGCCAGACAGGGTCTAGGTGGCCCCAGCATTTT. Encoded protein: CASSQTGSRWPQHF.

The rearrangement uses TRBV10-3 and TRBJ2-1; 11 bases align to TRBD1. The V gene end was trimmed by 3 bases and the J gene end by 7 bases; junction bases not matched to a gene: 5. Per the germline V gene, CDR1 is ENHRY and CDR2 is SYGVKD. The length of the CDR3 is 15 residues. This CDR3 reads CAISDLGQGANEQFF. In nucleotides, the CDR3 is TGTGCCATCAGTGATTTAGGACAGGGGGCTAATGAGCAGTTCTTC.

The V call is TRBV5-1, the J call TRBJ1-4; TRBD1 matches at 8 bases. Trimming cost V 4 bases and J 0 bases; bases outside gene matches: 2. Germline assignment: CDR1 SGHRS and CDR2 YFSETQ. The CDR3 is 15 amino acids. CDR3 sequence: CASSAQGATNEKLFF. The CDR3 DNA sequence: TGCGCCAGCAGCGCACAGGGGGCAACTAATGAAAAACTGTTTTTT.

This chain uses TRBV5-8 with TRBJ1-1; D not certain. Germline assignment: CDR1 SGHTS and CDR2 YDEGEE. The ends were cut back, 7 bases at V and 6 bases at J, with 10 bases in the middle. This CDR3 has 11 residues. The CDR3 loop reads CASSRRAEAFF. CDR3 in DNA: TGTGCCAGCTCTAGGCGGGCTGAAGCTTTCTTT.

The chain recombines TRBV15 with TRBJ2-2; 10 nucleotides agree with TRBD1. Germline CDR1 reads LNHNV; CDR2 reads YYDKDF (reference sequence). CDR3 length: 16 residues. V lost 4 bases to trimming and J lost 6 bases; unmatched junction nucleotides: 8. Written as DNA, the CDR3 is TGTGCCACCAGCATGGAGGCGACAGGGGGCCCCGGGGAGCTGTTTTTT. Translation gives CATSMEATGGPGELFF.